A selection of T cell receptor beta chains follows, all from one sample in a study of blood T cell repertoires in COVID-19. Clones were sequenced by immunoSEQ multiplex PCR, and TCRdb holds only the in-frame ones, with some missing. The sample shows about 240,000 clones, over 80% of them seen only once. The sample consisted of PBMCs or T cells enriched from blood (not recorded which). These receptors were taken from a woman younger than 45 with acute COVID-19. Each CDR3 is given with its conserved first and last residue. Each record gives: clone size, D gene, J gene, V gene, CDR3 DNA, CDR3 protein. The D gene is left open where the match is weak. The size entry is marked missing in some rows and otherwise reads once, few, many or a size class.

. TRBD1 TRBJ1-1 TRBV25-1 TGTGCCAGCAGTGAATACCCTTTGACAGGGAGGACTTTCTTT CASSEYPLTGRTFF
. . TRBJ1-2 TRBV21-1 TGTGCCAGCAGCCTCAAGGGAGGGGGATACAACTATGGCTACACCTTC CASSLKGGGYNYGYTF
. . TRBJ2-7 TRBV9 TGTGCCAGCAGCGTCATGGACAACTACGAGCAGTACTTC CASSVMDNYEQYF
. TRBD2 TRBJ2-5 TRBV7-9 TGTGCCAGCAGTTACCTCGGGAGGGAGACCCAGTACTTC CASSYLGRETQYF
. . TRBJ1-3 TRBV28 TGTGCCAGCAGTTTTGCCGGGGTGACCTCTGGAAACACCATATATTTT CASSFAGVTSGNTIYF
once TRBD1 TRBJ2-6 TRBV9 TGTGCCAGCAGCGTCCAAGTTCGAGGGGACAGGAGCTCTGGGGCCAACGTCCTGACTTTC CASSVQVRGDRSSGANVLTF
few TRBD2 TRBJ2-7 TRBV5-1 TGCGCCAGCAGCTCCGGGACTAGCGGAGCCTACGAGCAGTACTTC CASSSGTSGAYEQYF
. . TRBJ2-3 TRBV19 TGTGCCAGTAGTAAAACGGCAGGGTCCACAGATACGCAGTATTTT CASSKTAGSTDTQYF
once . TRBJ1-1 TRBV27 TGTGCCAGCAGTTGGGAAGGGGCGAGGACTGAAGCTTTCTTT CASSWEGARTEAFF
. . TRBJ2-3 TRBV11-3 TGTGCCAGCAGCACCGGGGGAAGCACAGATACGCAGTATTTT CASSTGGSTDTQYF
. TRBD1 TRBJ1-1 TRBV19 TGTGCCAGCCGAGGGGGCCTCAACACTGAAGCTTTCTTT CASRGGLNTEAFF
few . TRBJ1-1 TRBV12-3/TRBV12-4 TGTGCCAGCAGCGTGGAGGGATGGACTGAAGCTTTCTTT CASSVEGWTEAFF
. TRBD1 TRBJ2-5 TRBV18 TGTGCCAGCTCACTCGGGACAGGGTCCCAAGAGACCCAGTACTTC CASSLGTGSQETQYF
. TRBD2 TRBJ2-7 TRBV6-2/TRBV6-3 TGTGCCAGCAGTCCCTGGGGGACTAGCGGGGACTACGAGCAGTACTTC CASSPWGTSGDYEQYF
few . TRBJ2-7 TRBV4-1 TGCGCCAGCAGCCAGGCTAGCCTTGCCGGCGAGCAGTACTTC CASSQASLAGEQYF
. TRBD1 TRBJ1-1 TRBV19 TGTGCCAGTATATCGGACAGGTCGTTCACTGAAGCTTTCTTT CASISDRSFTEAFF
. TRBD1 TRBJ1-4 TRBV19 TGTGCCAGTAGTATAGAGGGGACAGCTGCAACTAATGAAAAACTGTTTTTT CASSIEGTAATNEKLFF
once TRBD1 TRBJ2-3 TRBV5-1 TGCGCCAGCAGCTTGCGGGACAGATACACAGATACGCAGTATTTT CASSLRDRYTDTQYF
. . TRBJ2-1 TRBV25-1 TGTGCCAGCAGTGAATACGGAGGGTCCTACAATGAGCAGTTCTTC CASSEYGGSYNEQFF
. . TRBJ1-2 TRBV27 TGTGCCAGCAGGTTACAGGGAACTAACTATGGCTACACCTTC CASRLQGTNYGYTF
. . TRBJ1-3 TRBV12-3/TRBV12-4 TGTGCCAGCAGTCAGGGAAACACCATATATTTT CASSQGNTIYF
. TRBD1 TRBJ1-2 TRBV18 TGTGCCAGCTCACCGGACAGGGGTCATGGCTACACCTTC CASSPDRGHGYTF
once TRBD1 TRBJ1-1 TRBV7-9 TGTGCCAGCAGTGTCGGGACAGGGAGTAAGAAAAACTCTGAAGCTTTCTTT CASSVGTGSKKNSEAFF
. . TRBJ2-5 TRBV29-1 TGCAGCGTCAACACAGGGCCCCAAGAGACCCAGTACTTC CSVNTGPQETQYF
. . TRBJ1-2 TRBV30 TGTGCCTGGAGTGTCCCGACAGGATATGGCTACACCTTC CAWSVPTGYGYTF
. TRBD2 TRBJ2-1 TRBV6-5 TGTGCCTCGACTAGCGGGGGGGCCTTTGAGCAGTTCTTC CASTSGGAFEQFF
. TRBD2 TRBJ2-3 TRBV20-1 TGCAGTGCAAGTTTAGCGGGGGGCACAGATACGCAGTATTTT CSASLAGGTDTQYF
. . TRBJ2-5 TRBV20-1 TGCAGTGCTAGTATGGGGGCCGAGACCCAGTACTTC CSASMGAETQYF
. TRBD1 TRBJ2-2 TRBV11-2 TGTGCCAGCAGCTTAGATGTGGGGACAGGACGCACCGGGGAGCTGTTTTTT CASSLDVGTGRTGELFF
. . TRBJ2-5 TRBV20-1 TGCAGTGCTAGTGAGTCCGCCGACAGAGAGACCCAGTACTTC CSASESADRETQYF
. TRBD1 TRBJ2-7 TRBV6-5 TGTGCCAGCAGTTACCCCGGGACAGGGGAGCACGAGCAGTACTTC CASSYPGTGEHEQYF
. TRBD1 TRBJ2-1 TRBV4-1 TGCGCCAGCAGCCAAGATACCCAACCCTACGGGACAGGGGGTCTCTACAATGAGCAGTTCTTC CASSQDTQPYGTGGLYNEQFF
few . TRBJ1-6 TRBV11-2 TGTGCCAGCAGCTTAGAAAGGGAGGGACCCCTCCACTTT CASSLEREGPLHF
. TRBD1 TRBJ2-3 TRBV18 TGTGCCAGCTCACCAAATGAGGTGTTTTGGACAGGGGGAACAGATACGCAGTATTTT CASSPNEVFWTGGTDTQYF
. TRBD2 TRBJ2-1 TRBV5-4 TGTGCCAGCAGGGGGACTAGCGGTGATGAGCAGTTCTTC CASRGTSGDEQFF
. . TRBJ2-7 TRBV5-8 TGTGCCAGCAGCTCCCAGGGGCCCTACGAGCAGTACTTC CASSSQGPYEQYF
. . TRBJ1-2 TRBV2 TGTGCCAGCAGTGTAAAGTTAGGACTCAAACGTGGTGGCTACACCTTC CASSVKLGLKRGGYTF
. TRBD1 TRBJ1-2 TRBV7-9 TGTGCCAGCAACTTACAGGGGGAAAACCCCTATGGCTACACCTTC CASNLQGENPYGYTF
. TRBD2 TRBJ2-5 TRBV7-2 TGTGCCAGCAGCGCTGAAATAATGACTAGCGGGGGCGAGACCCAGTACTTC CASSAEIMTSGGETQYF
few . TRBJ2-5 TRBV20-1 TGCAGTGCTAGTGTGGACAATCATAGACTCACCCAGTACTTC CSASVDNHRLTQYF
. TRBD1 TRBJ2-2 TRBV7-7 TGTGCTAGCAGCTTATGGGGACAGGGACCCGGGGAGCTGTTTTTT CASSLWGQGPGELFF
. TRBD1 TRBJ2-3 TRBV7-7 TGTGCTAGCAGCTTAGGACAGGGAACTTCAGATACGCAGTATTTT CASSLGQGTSDTQYF
. . TRBJ1-2 TRBV10-2 TGCGCCAGCAGTGATTCTGGGTACTACGGCTACACCTTC CASSDSGYYGYTF
. . TRBJ1-3 TRBV6-5 TGTGCCAGCAGTTACGGGACAGGAAACACCATATATTTT CASSYGTGNTIYF
. TRBD1 TRBJ2-7 TRBV5-1 TGCGCCAGCAGCTTCTTCTCCCCCGGGACAGGGACGTACGAGCAGTACTTC CASSFFSPGTGTYEQYF
. TRBD1 TRBJ1-6 TRBV5-6 TGTGCCAGCAGCTCCGGGACAGGGGGCTCACCCCTCCACTTT CASSSGTGGSPLHF
. TRBD2 TRBJ2-7 TRBV19 TGTGCCAGTAGTTCCCTTAGCGGGGGGGAGGAGCAGTACTTC CASSSLSGGEEQYF
. . TRBJ2-7 TRBV21-1 TGTGCCAGCGGGACTTCGGGGCGAAAAAGGTACGAGCAGTACTTC CASGTSGRKRYEQYF
. . TRBJ1-2 TRBV7-9 TGTGCCAGCAGCTCCCCCACGACGCGGGTTGGCGGCTACACCTTC CASSSPTTRVGGYTF
. . TRBJ1-1 TRBV30 TGTGCCTGGATCGGGGGAGGGACTGAAGCTTTCTTT CAWIGGGTEAFF
. TRBD1 TRBJ1-1 TRBV14 TGTGCCAGCAGCCTCCGGGACAGAAGGAACACTGAAGCTTTCTTT CASSLRDRRNTEAFF
. . TRBJ1-1 TRBV10-1 TGCGCCAGCAGTGATCTATCCGCTCCAAGGCATCGACTCATGAACACTGAAGCTTTCTTT CASSDLSAPRHRLMNTEAFF
. TRBD1 TRBJ1-1 TRBV5-1 TGCGCCAGCAGCGCCCAACAGGGGATGGCTTTCTTT CASSAQQGMAFF
once . TRBJ1-5 TRBV6-5 TGTGCCAGCAGTTACTCGAGCTCCAGGCCAAATCAGCCCCAGCATTTT CASSYSSSRPNQPQHF
. . TRBJ1-1 TRBV21-1 TGTGCCAGCAGCAAAGACATAGAAGTTCAGGGGGCGAACACTGAAGCTTTCTTT CASSKDIEVQGANTEAFF